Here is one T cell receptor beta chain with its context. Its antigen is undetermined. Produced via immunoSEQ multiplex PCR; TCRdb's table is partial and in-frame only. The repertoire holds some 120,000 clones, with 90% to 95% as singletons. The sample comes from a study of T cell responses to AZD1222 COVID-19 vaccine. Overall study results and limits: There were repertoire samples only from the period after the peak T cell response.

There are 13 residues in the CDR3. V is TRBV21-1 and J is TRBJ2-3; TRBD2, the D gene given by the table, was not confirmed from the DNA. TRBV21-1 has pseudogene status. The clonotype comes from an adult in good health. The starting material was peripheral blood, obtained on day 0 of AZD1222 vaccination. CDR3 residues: CASSKEASGRTYF. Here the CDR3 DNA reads TGTGCCAGCAGCAAAGAAGCTAGCGGGAGGACGTATTTT.